The rows below give T cell receptor beta chains drawn from one sample of a study of blood T cell repertoires in COVID-19. Clones were sequenced by immunoSEQ multiplex PCR, and TCRdb holds only the in-frame ones, with some missing. In the table there are more than 65,000 clones, around 85% of which are singletons. The sequencing sample was made of peripheral blood. The receptors here all came from a man aged 55-75 years with acute or convalescent COVID-19. Both conserved end residues are trimmed from each CDR3. The order of the fields is V gene, J gene, clone size, CDR3 protein. Clone size is given for some rows only: seen once, a few or many times, or a class if the clone is expanded.

>TRBV4-3|TRBJ2-2|-
ASSQDPDSHPGELF
>TRBV2|TRBJ1-5|-
ASSELTTGGPQH
>TRBV4-3|TRBJ1-1|-
ASSQEAGRNTEAF
>TRBV5-4|TRBJ2-6|-
ASSSQGSGANVLT
>TRBV4-3|TRBJ1-1|once
ASSRLGAEAGGTEAF
>TRBV9|TRBJ1-6|-
ASSVDWAGDSPLH
>TRBV7-9|TRBJ1-1|once
ASSLDWNRGRTESPIAF
>TRBV4-3|TRBJ1-1|-
ASSQERGTQAF
>TRBV9|TRBJ2-5|-
ASSGSEWETQY
>TRBV4-3|TRBJ2-3|-
ASSQEIGGSTDTQY
>TRBV27|TRBJ1-5|-
ASRLTRGSNQPQH
>TRBV30|TRBJ2-5|-
AWTQLAGGFKNNGAQY
>TRBV5-1|TRBJ1-1|-
ASSVLGGRMNTEAF
>TRBV24-1|TRBJ1-2|-
ATSDRGTGPGGGYT
>TRBV29-1|TRBJ1-1|-
SGTRQGTTEAF
>TRBV11-2|TRBJ2-3|few
ASSLSISTDTQY
>TRBV2|TRBJ2-7|few
ASGRGYEQY
>TRBV4-3|TRBJ1-1|-
ASSQVAGDSEAF
>TRBV5-1|TRBJ1-2|-
ASSWEPGPGYGYT
>TRBV5-8|TRBJ1-5|-
ASSFDNNQPQH
>TRBV19|TRBJ1-6|-
ASSIKGQQNSPLH
>TRBV5-6|TRBJ2-5|-
ASSLAGVGETQY
>TRBV7-6|TRBJ1-6|-
ASSSFPKDSLNSPLH
>TRBV19|TRBJ2-3|once
ASSSRTGGYTDTQY
>TRBV29-1|TRBJ1-4|-
SVDTGGKLF
>TRBV5-1|TRBJ1-5|-
ASSPGHPSNQPQH
>TRBV19|TRBJ1-5|-
ASRTGGTANQPQH
>TRBV5-4|TRBJ2-1|-
ATDRGLAGGRNEQF
>TRBV19|TRBJ1-4|-
ASRGSLETEKLF
>TRBV4-1|TRBJ2-1|-
ASSQGQGAYNEQF
>TRBV2|TRBJ1-1|few
ASRKQGPAF
>TRBV15|TRBJ1-3|-
ATSRVIRDTRNTIY
>TRBV28|TRBJ1-2|-
ASSDYSYGYT
>TRBV19|TRBJ2-1|-
ASSRQGGSYNEQF
>TRBV6-1|TRBJ1-5|-
ASSEAPGNQPQH
>TRBV6-6|TRBJ1-1|-
ASRPQGAGTEAF
>TRBV7-6|TRBJ2-3|-
ASSPGLADSTDTQY
>TRBV5-1|TRBJ2-1|-
ASSLGQGKYNEQF
>TRBV5-1|TRBJ2-3|-
ASSLGNRVADTQY
>TRBV5-4|TRBJ2-1|-
ASTRASAYNEQF
>TRBV25-1|TRBJ1-2|-
ASSETTQLPGGYT
>TRBV2|TRBJ2-7|-
ASSGLPGLASYEQY
>TRBV18|TRBJ1-6|-
ASSPRTGDGAPLH
>TRBV6-2/TRBV6-3|TRBJ2-3|-
ASSYSVTERDTQY
>TRBV11-2|TRBJ1-1|-
ASSPQRGNTEAF
>TRBV4-3|TRBJ1-3|many
ASSLGVAPGNTIY
>TRBV6-5|TRBJ2-3|-
ASTNRGRTDTQY
>TRBV23-1|TRBJ2-2|once
ASSPWTVKNTGELF
>TRBV3-1/TRBV3-2|TRBJ1-3|-
ASSQVSGFSGNTIY
>TRBV27|TRBJ2-1|-
ASSWDLAGGNNEQF
>TRBV30|TRBJ1-5|-
AWSRGGWSVSNQPQH
>TRBV20-1|TRBJ2-7|once
SASYRKYEQY
>TRBV30|TRBJ2-2|-
AWSPTRGEVTGELF
>TRBV28|TRBJ2-3|-
ASSRGPATDTQY
>TRBV5-6|TRBJ2-1|-
ASSLVGGAAYRGEQF
>TRBV27|TRBJ2-7|-
ASSHQGRQGFSSYEQY
>TRBV6-2/TRBV6-3|TRBJ2-3|-
ASSDRPDTQY